A selection of T cell receptor beta chains follows, all from one sample in a study of neoadjuvant anti-PD-1 for oral cavity cancer. Here immunoSEQ multiplex PCR was the method, and the copy in TCRdb shows in-frame clones only, minus some. The table records some 14,000 clones, 60% to 75% of them present only once. Sequences were derived from PBMCs, sampled after nivolumab (anti-PD-1) treatment. The receptors stem from a person between 40 and 85 years old with oral cavity squamous cell carcinoma. CDR3s include the opening cysteine and the closing phenylalanine or tryptophan. A D gene is named only where the DNA matches it firmly. Size tells how often a clone was seen (once, few, many) or the class of an expanded clone, and some rows leave it out.

v_gene	d_gene	j_gene	abundance	CDR3nt	CDR3aa
TRBV2	-	TRBJ2-7	-	TGTGCCAGCACTGGGGCGGAGGGACACGAGCAGTACTTC	CASTGAEGHEQYF
TRBV5-1	-	TRBJ2-2	few	TGCGCCAGCAGCCAGACGCAGGGGTTCGCCGGGGAGCTGTTTTTT	CASSQTQGFAGELFF
TRBV6-1	-	TRBJ2-3	-	TGTGCCAGCAGTGAAGATATCGGGAACACAGATACGCAGTATTTT	CASSEDIGNTDTQYF
TRBV29-1	-	TRBJ1-2	-	TGCAGCGTCGCAAGGACCAAGGACTATGGCTACACCTTC	CSVARTKDYGYTF
TRBV7-6	-	TRBJ2-7	few	TGTGCCAGCAGCTTAGGTCCGTACGAGAGCGAGCAGTACTTC	CASSLGPYESEQYF
TRBV4-1	-	TRBJ2-7	-	TGCGCCAGCAGCCAAGTCGTGGGCCCGGACTCCGAGCAGTACTTC	CASSQVVGPDSEQYF
TRBV29-1	-	TRBJ1-2	-	TGCAGCGTTGAGGAGGGGATCAGGGGTAACTATGGCTACACCTTC	CSVEEGIRGNYGYTF
TRBV5-1	-	TRBJ2-5	-	TGCGCCAGCAGCTTGACTGGGCCCCCAGGGGAGACCCAGTACTTC	CASSLTGPPGETQYF
TRBV29-1	TRBD2	TRBJ2-1	-	TGCAGCGTCCAATTTCCGGGACTAGCCTACAATGAGCAGTTCTTC	CSVQFPGLAYNEQFF
TRBV7-6	-	TRBJ1-3	few	TGTGCCAGCAGCTTATCTCCCGGGTCAGGAAACACCATATATTTT	CASSLSPGSGNTIYF
TRBV5-1	-	TRBJ1-4	-	TGCGCCAGCAGCGAAAGCCCTAATGAAAAACTGTTTTTT	CASSESPNEKLFF
TRBV2	-	TRBJ2-2	-	TGTGCCAGCAGGGGGGTTTCAATTTTCACCGGGGAGCTGTTTTTT	CASRGVSIFTGELFF
TRBV6-4	TRBD2	TRBJ2-1	few	TGTGCCAGCAGTGATGGACTAGCGGGAGGGCATGAGCAGTTCTTC	CASSDGLAGGHEQFF
TRBV9	-	TRBJ2-3	-	TGTGCCAGCAGCGTTGAAGGGCTAGATACGCAGTATTTT	CASSVEGLDTQYF
TRBV19	-	TRBJ1-1	-	TGTGCCAGTAGTGCTTGGATCTACACTGAAGCTTTCTTT	CASSAWIYTEAFF
TRBV25-1	TRBD1	TRBJ1-1	-	TGTGCCAGCAGTGGAACAGGGGCAGTTTTCTTT	CASSGTGAVFF
TRBV7-9	TRBD1	TRBJ2-5	-	TGTGCCAGCAGCTTAGAAGGGACAGGGGCAGAGACCCAGTACTTC	CASSLEGTGAETQYF
TRBV15	TRBD1	TRBJ1-5	-	TGTGCCACCAGCAGGCAGGGGGAGAATCAGCCCCAGCATTTT	CATSRQGENQPQHF
TRBV2	TRBD2	TRBJ2-1	-	TGTGCCAGCAGTGATGAGGGACTAGCGGGAGGCAATGAGCAGTTCTTC	CASSDEGLAGGNEQFF
TRBV23-1	-	TRBJ2-4	few	TGCGCCAGCAGTCAATGGGCCGGACATTCGAAAGGCAAAAACATTCAGTACTTC	CASSQWAGHSKGKNIQYF
TRBV5-1	-	TRBJ2-1	-	TGCGCCAGCAGCTCCTTAGTAGACTTAAATGAGCAGTTCTTC	CASSSLVDLNEQFF
TRBV9	-	TRBJ2-3	-	TGTGCCAGCAGCCCCCACCAGGGGATGATTGCAGATACGCAGTATTTT	CASSPHQGMIADTQYF